Listed below are T cell receptor beta chains from one sample, sequenced in a study of T cells in Graves' hyperthyroidism and ophthalmopathy. TCRdb re-derived calls from the multiplex PCR reads in MiXCR, one entry per CDR3 protein. The sample records roughly 150,000 distinct CDR3 sequences, roughly 9.4% being singletons. The sequencing input was blood. The receptors were gathered from a woman younger than 35 with Graves' hyperthyroidism that later progressed to Graves' ophthalmopathy. The CDR3 runs from the conserved cysteine through the conserved F or W. A D gene is named only where the DNA matches it firmly. For some rows the clone size is stated as once, few or many, or as a class when expanded; others skip it.

CDR3nt	CDR3aa	d_gene	abundance	v_gene	j_gene	len
TGCGCCAGCAGCCGTCAGGGTCCGGTGTCGGCTAACTATGGCTACACCTTC	CASSRQGPVSANYGYTF	.	.	TRBV4-1	TRBJ1-2	17
TGTGCCTGGAGTGGGGGGATGGGAGGGGGCTACAATGAGCAGTTCTTC	CAWSGGMGGGYNEQFF	.	many	TRBV30	TRBJ2-1	16
TGTGCCAGCAGACCTCCGGGACAGTTCTTAGGAGGGTATAATTCACCCCTCCACTTT	CASRPPGQFLGGYNSPLHF	TRBD1	few	TRBV27	TRBJ1-6	19
TGTGCCAGCAGCTTAGAACAGGTCAACTCCTACGAGCAGTACTTC	CASSLEQVNSYEQYF	.	many	TRBV13	TRBJ2-7	15
TGCAGTGCTAGAGATCCGCTCGGGGGGGCCTACAATGAGCAGTTCTTC	CSARDPLGGAYNEQFF	TRBD2	many	TRBV20-1	TRBJ2-1	16
TGCAGTGTGACTAGCGGGACGAATGAGACCCAGTACTTC	CSVTSGTNETQYF	TRBD2	many	TRBV20-1	TRBJ2-5	13
TGTGCCAGCAGCTTGAGGGACTCCTCTGGGACCCAGTACTTC	CASSLRDSSGTQYF	.	.	TRBV5-6	TRBJ2-5	14
TGCAGTGCTCGCCGACGCCGGGACAGGGGGTTGAATGAGCAGTTCTTC	CSARRRRDRGLNEQFF	TRBD1	many	TRBV20-1	TRBJ2-1	16
TGTGCCATCAAGAAAACAGGCAGTGTTAATGAAAAACTGTTTTTT	CAIKKTGSVNEKLFF	.	many	TRBV10-3	TRBJ1-4	15
TGTGCCAGCAGGCCGGGACGCAGAATGAACACTGAAGCTTTCTTT	CASRPGRRMNTEAFF	.	few	TRBV5-4	TRBJ1-1	15
TGTGCCAGCAGGTTGACAGGGTCAAACTATGGCTACACCTTC	CASRLTGSNYGYTF	TRBD1	many	TRBV6-1	TRBJ1-2	14
TGCAGCGTCGAAGAAGGCGCAGCGGGAGCCAATGAGCAGTTCTTC	CSVEEGAAGANEQFF	TRBD2	few	TRBV29-1	TRBJ2-1	15
TGTGCCAGCAGTTATGGCGAAAATCTCCCCCACGAGCAGTACTTC	CASSYGENLPHEQYF	.	many	TRBV28	TRBJ2-7	15
TGTGCCAGCAGTGGACAGGGGGCACCCTACAATGAGCAGTTCTTC	CASSGQGAPYNEQFF	TRBD1	many	TRBV2	TRBJ2-1	15
TGTGCCAGCAGCCAAGGAGCATGGCCACAGGGATTTCAGCCCCAGCATTTT	CASSQGAWPQGFQPQHF	.	many	TRBV3-1	TRBJ1-5	17
TGTGCCAGCAGTGAGGGACAGCCCCAGCATTTT	CASSEGQPQHF	.	.	TRBV6-1	TRBJ1-5	11
TGTGCCAGCAGCTTAGCGCAGGGTAGGGCAGATACGCAGTATTTT	CASSLAQGRADTQYF	.	many	TRBV7-9	TRBJ2-3	15
TGCGCCAGCAGCTTGGATGGGGGAACAGATACGCAGTATTTT	CASSLDGGTDTQYF	.	many	TRBV5-1	TRBJ2-3	14
TGTGCCAGCGGGGAGGGCAGCACCGGGGAGCTGTTTTTT	CASGEGSTGELFF	TRBD2	many	TRBV5-4	TRBJ2-2	13
TGCGCCAGCAGCACTTCCCTGGGGTCCTCCTACGAGCAGTACTTC	CASSTSLGSSYEQYF	.	once	TRBV4-1	TRBJ2-7	15
TGTGCCAGCAGCTCTCGGGGGGGGATGTCGAGCTATGGCTACACCTTC	CASSSRGGMSSYGYTF	.	many	TRBV7-9	TRBJ1-2	16
TGTGCCAGCAGTTTACGCCCAGACAGGACCAGCACAGATACGCAGTATTTT	CASSLRPDRTSTDTQYF	.	many	TRBV28	TRBJ2-3	17
TGTGCCAGCAGCTTGATGGGACGCACTTCACCCCTCCACTTT	CASSLMGRTSPLHF	.	many	TRBV7-3	TRBJ1-6	14
TGTGCCAGCAGCCTGACACATAGGAATGAGCAGTTCTTC	CASSLTHRNEQFF	.	many	TRBV7-3	TRBJ2-1	13
TGCAGTGCTAGGCGCAGCGGAGCTAGCACAGATACGCAGTATTTT	CSARRSGASTDTQYF	.	many	TRBV20-1	TRBJ2-3	15
TGTGCCAGTAGTAAGACAGGGGGGAGGTACGAGCAGTACTTC	CASSKTGGRYEQYF	TRBD1	few	TRBV19	TRBJ2-7	14
TGTGCCAGCAGCTTGTGGAGCGACTATGGCTACACCTTC	CASSLWSDYGYTF	.	few	TRBV5-4	TRBJ1-2	13
TGTGCCAGCAGCTTAGCCCAGATATGGGACCGCAAGAACACTGAAGCTTTCTTT	CASSLAQIWDRKNTEAFF	.	many	TRBV7-9	TRBJ1-1	18
TGTGCCACCAGTGATCCGTCTGGAGTAGGACAAGAGACCCAGTACTTC	CATSDPSGVGQETQYF	.	many	TRBV24-1	TRBJ2-5	16
TGTGCCAGCAGCACCGGGACGACGGGGACGGGTGAGCAGTACTTC	CASSTGTTGTGEQYF	.	many	TRBV9	TRBJ2-7	15
TGTGCCAGCATCCCCCTGGGTGGGGTAGCGGGATACCCCTACGAGCAGTACTTC	CASIPLGGVAGYPYEQYF	TRBD2	many	TRBV27	TRBJ2-7	18
TGCAGTGCTAGAGATGCGAGAGGCTACAATGAGCAGTTCTTC	CSARDARGYNEQFF	.	many	TRBV20-1	TRBJ2-1	14
TGTGCCAGCAGAAAAAAGTGGCTGGACACTGAAGCTTTCTTT	CASRKKWLDTEAFF	.	many	TRBV2	TRBJ1-1	14
TGTGCCAGCACTGGACGGTCGAACACTGAAGCTTTCTTT	CASTGRSNTEAFF	.	many	TRBV12-3/TRBV12-4	TRBJ1-1	13
TGTGCCAGCAGCCTGGGCGGCGGGCCGAACACCGGGGAGCTGTTTTTT	CASSLGGGPNTGELFF	.	.	TRBV5-4	TRBJ2-2	16
TGTGCCAGCTCCCTAAGGACGGAAAACACCGGGGAGCTGTTTTTT	CASSLRTENTGELFF	.	few	TRBV18	TRBJ2-2	15
TGTGCCACCAGTGACCCCGGGGGGTTAGACACCGGGGAGCTGTTTTTT	CATSDPGGLDTGELFF	TRBD2	few	TRBV24-1	TRBJ2-2	16
TGTGCCAGCAGCCAGCCGGGGGTTGCCGAAGCTTTCTTT	CASSQPGVAEAFF	.	many	TRBV3-1	TRBJ1-1	13
TGCAGCGTTGGAAGGGAGGGGACCCAGTACTTC	CSVGREGTQYF	TRBD2	many	TRBV29-1	TRBJ2-5	11
TGTGCCAGCAGCTCGGACAGGGTCCACGAGCAGTACTTC	CASSSDRVHEQYF	TRBD1	many	TRBV11-1	TRBJ2-7	13
TGCAGTGCTAGAGCCCGTAGAGGAGGAGAGACCCAGTACTTC	CSARARRGGETQYF	.	many	TRBV20-1	TRBJ2-5	14
TGTGCCAGCAGCCGACATAACTATGGCTACACCTTC	CASSRHNYGYTF	.	few	TRBV3-1	TRBJ1-2	12
TGTGCCAGCAGTTCTACGACAGCTTCCTACGAGCAGTACTTC	CASSSTTASYEQYF	.	many	TRBV12-3/TRBV12-4	TRBJ2-7	14
TGCGCCAGCAGCTTGGCCGGGGGGGACAGCTATGGCTACACCTTC	CASSLAGGDSYGYTF	TRBD1	few	TRBV5-1	TRBJ1-2	15